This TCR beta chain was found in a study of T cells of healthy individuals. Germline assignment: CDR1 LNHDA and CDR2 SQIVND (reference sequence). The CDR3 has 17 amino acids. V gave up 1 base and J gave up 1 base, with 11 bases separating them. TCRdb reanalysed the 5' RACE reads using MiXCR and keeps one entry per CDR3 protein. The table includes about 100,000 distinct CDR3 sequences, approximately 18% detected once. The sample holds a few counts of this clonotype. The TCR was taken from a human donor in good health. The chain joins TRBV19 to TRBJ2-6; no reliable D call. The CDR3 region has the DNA TGTGCCAGTAGTATAGTTACTTCGGCGTCTGGGGCCAACGTCCTGACTTTC. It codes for CASSIVTSASGANVLTF.